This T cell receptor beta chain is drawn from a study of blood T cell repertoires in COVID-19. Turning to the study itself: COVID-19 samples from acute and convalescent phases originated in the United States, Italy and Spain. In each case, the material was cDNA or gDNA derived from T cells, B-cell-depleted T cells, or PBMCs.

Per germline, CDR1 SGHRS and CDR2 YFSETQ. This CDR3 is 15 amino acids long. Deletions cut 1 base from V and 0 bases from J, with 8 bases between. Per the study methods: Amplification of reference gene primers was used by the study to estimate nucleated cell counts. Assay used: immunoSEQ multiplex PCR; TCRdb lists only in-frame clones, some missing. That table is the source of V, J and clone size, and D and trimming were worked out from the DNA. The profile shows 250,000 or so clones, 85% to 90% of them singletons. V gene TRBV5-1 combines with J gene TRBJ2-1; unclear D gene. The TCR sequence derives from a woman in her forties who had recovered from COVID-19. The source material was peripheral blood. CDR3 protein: CASSLQVSSYNEQFF. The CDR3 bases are TGCGCCAGCAGCTTGCAGGTTAGCTCCTACAATGAGCAGTTCTTC.